These 29 T cell receptor beta chains came from one sample sequenced in a study of T cell responses to AZD1222 COVID-19 vaccine. Sequenced by immunoSEQ multiplex PCR; TCRdb stores in-frame clones only, minus some. The data contain about 130,000 clones, about 87% of them singletons. Sequencing was performed on peripheral blood, taken on day 0 of AZD1222 vaccination. Receptors were obtained from an adult in good health.

V usage is TRBV6-1 and J usage is TRBJ2-1; 7 bases map to TRBD2. Germline V CDR1 and CDR2: MNHNS, SASEGT. V trimming: 3 bases; J trimming: 4 bases; junction bases outside the gene matches: 6. This CDR3 contains 15 residues. The CDR3 DNA reads as TGTGCCAGCAGTGATGGAGCGGGAATTTACAATGAGCAGTTCTTC. Residues: CASSDGAGIYNEQFF.

The rearrangement uses TRBV6-5 and TRBJ1-2; the D gene is possibly TRBD1 (5 bases). The CDR3 extends over 13 amino acids. Germline V gene lookup returns CDR1 MNHEY and CDR2 SVGAGI. V was cut by 6 bases and J by 8 bases, with 16 bases left in between. CDR3 coding DNA: TGTGCCAGCAGCCCCGGGGACTACGGAGGCTACACCTTC. As protein: CASSPGDYGGYTF.

V is TRBV28 and J is TRBJ1-1; D is unclear. Trimming took 8 bases from V and 5 from J, leaving 15 bases between them. Germline V gene lookup returns CDR1 MDHEN and CDR2 SYDVKM. The CDR3 has 13 amino acids. CDR3 bases: TGTGCCAGCTACCCTCGGGGTCGGACTGAAGCTTTCTTT. This encodes CASYPRGRTEAFF. The full variable domain, completed using reference TRBV28 and TRBJ1-1, is DVKVTQSSRYLVKRTGEKVFLECVQDMDHENMFWYRQDPGLGLRLIYFSYDVKMKEKGDIPEGYSVSREKKERFSLILESASTNQTSMYLCASYPRGRTEAFFGQGTRLTVV.

The chain employs TRBV3-1 (or the pseudogene TRBV3-2) and TRBJ1-1, with D possibly being TRBD1 (5 bases). The CDR3 has 14 amino acids. V lost 2 bases to trimming and J lost 3 bases, with 10 bases between them. Germline-derived CDR1 and CDR2 are LGHDT and YNNKEL (reference sequence). This CDR3 is CASSQMGGDTEAFF. The CDR3 nucleotides read TGTGCCAGCAGCCAAATGGGGGGGGACACTGAAGCTTTCTTT.

J is TRBJ2-3 and V is TRBV13, with 7 bases fitting TRBD1. The CDR3 covers 16 residues. Germline trimming cut 5 bases from V and 3 bases from J; bases unmatched to any gene: 11. Germline loops: CDR1 PRHDT, CDR2 FYEKMQ (reference sequence). This chain's CDR3 is CASSRANRGGTDTQYF. In DNA, the CDR3 is TGTGCCAGCAGCCGAGCTAACAGGGGTGGGACAGATACGCAGTATTTT.

V gene TRBV4-1 combines with J gene TRBJ2-7; no clear D gene. Germline values: CDR1 MGHRA, CDR2 YSYEKL. Trimming removed 4 bases at V and 4 bases at J, with 14 bases between. The CDR3 is 14 amino acids. CDR3 protein: CASSPHIQRYEQYF. CDR3 sequence (DNA): TGCGCCAGCAGCCCCCATATCCAAAGGTACGAGCAGTACTTC.

This rearrangement joins TRBV18 to TRBJ1-1; D not certain. Germline V gene sequence: CDR1 KGHSH, CDR2 LQKENI. This CDR3 is 14 amino acids long. V dropped 2 bases and J dropped 0 bases, with 7 bases sitting between them. CDR3 nucleotides: TGTGCCAGCTCACCAGCCAGCCTGAACACTGAAGCTTTCTTT. Protein sequence: CASSPASLNTEAFF.

V is TRBV2 and J is TRBJ2-2; no clear D gene. The CDR3 loop spans 15 amino acids. Trimming removed 4 bases at V and 1 base at J, with 10 bases between. CDR1 is SNHLY and CDR2 is FYNNEI in the germline V gene. CDR3 protein: CASSAYQVNTGELFF. The CDR3 bases are TGTGCCAGCAGTGCATATCAGGTGAACACCGGGGAGCTGTTTTTT.

V gene TRBV2 combines with J gene TRBJ1-5; the D gene is possibly TRBD1 (5 bases). Trimming took off 6 bases at V and 4 bases at J, with 10 bases between the two ends. This CDR3 comprises 13 residues. Per the germline V gene, CDR1 is SNHLY and CDR2 is FYNNEI. CDR3 sequence (DNA): TGTGCCAGCAGAGCGGACATTAATCAGCCCCAGCATTTT. Translated: CASRADINQPQHF. Looking up the rest from reference TRBV2 and TRBJ1-5 gives the full variable domain: EPEVTQTPSHQVTQMGQEVILRCVPISNHLYFYWYRQILGQKVEFLVSFYNNEISEKSEIFDDQFSVERPDGSNFTLKIRSTKLEDSAMYFCASRADINQPQHFGDGTRLSIL.

The V gene is TRBV19, the J gene TRBJ2-5; D is unclear. The CDR3 covers 13 residues. V gave up 6 bases and J gave up 2 bases, with 10 bases separating them. The germline gives CDR1 LNHDA, CDR2 SQIVND (reference sequence). The CDR3 DNA reads as TGTGCCAGTAGCCCTCGTGGACAAGAGACCCAGTACTTC. It encodes CASSPRGQETQYF. Full variable domain (outside the CDR3, taken from reference TRBV19 and TRBJ2-5): DGGITQSPKYLFRKEGQNVTLSCEQNLNHDAMYWYRQDPGQGLRLIYYSQIVNDFQKGDIAEGYSVSREKKESFPLTVTSAQKNPTAFYLCASSPRGQETQYFGPGTRLLVL.

The rearrangement links TRBV6-2 or TRBV6-3 to TRBJ1-1, with TRBD1 identical over 8 bases. This CDR3 region has 18 residues. Germline V gene lookup returns CDR1 MNHEY and CDR2 SVGEGT. With V trimmed by 0 bases and J by 2 bases, 11 bases remained unmatched. The CDR3 nucleotides read TGTGCCAGCAGTTACTCGAGGCTTGGACAGGGCATAAACACTGAAGCTTTCTTT. Its translation is CASSYSRLGQGINTEAFF.

This clone was recorded only once. This sequence joins TRBV28 and TRBJ2-1; the D call may be TRBD1 or TRBD2 (6 bases each). CDR3 length equals 14 residues. The V end was cut by 3 bases, the J end by 7 bases, with 13 bases between. Germline V gene sequence: CDR1 MDHEN, CDR2 SYDVKM. The CDR3 here is CASSLGGEVNEQFF. In nucleotides, the CDR3 is TGTGCCAGCAGTTTGGGGGGCGAGGTGAATGAGCAGTTCTTC.

This clone was counted between two and nine times. The J gene is TRBJ1-6, the V gene TRBV3-1 (or the pseudogene TRBV3-2), with D possibly being TRBD1 (5 bases). V was cut by 4 bases and J by 6 bases, with 13 bases left in between. Germline V lookup: CDR1 LGHDT, CDR2 YNNKEL (reference sequence). CDR3 length: 15 residues. The CDR3 bases are TGTGCCAGCAGCCCACCGGGACTGGGTAATTCACCCCTCCACTTT. Translating gives CASSPPGLGNSPLHF.

J is TRBJ1-6 and V is TRBV19; maybe TRBD1 (5 bases). Germline V gives CDR1 LNHDA, CDR2 SQIVND (reference sequence). The V and J ends lost 4 bases and 9 bases respectively, with 7 bases between them. This CDR3 has 12 amino acids. This CDR3 is CASSNGGSPLHF. DNA of the CDR3: TGTGCCAGTAGTAACGGGGGTTCACCCCTCCACTTT.

This chain links TRBV2 with TRBJ2-7; D is uncertain. Per the germline V gene, CDR1 is SNHLY and CDR2 is FYNNEI. This CDR3 region has 13 residues. V was clipped by 6 bases and J by 0 bases, with 9 bases between them. CDR3 in amino acids: CASRSRASYEQYF. CDR3 DNA: TGTGCCAGCAGAAGTAGGGCCTCCTACGAGCAGTACTTC.

V and J are TRBV7-2 and TRBJ2-3; no reliable D call. There are 12 residues in the CDR3. The V gene lost 1 base and the J gene lost 4 bases, with 3 bases spanning the gap. CDR1 and CDR2 (germline): SGHTA, FQGNSA. The CDR3 here is CASSLVADTQYF. Written as DNA, the CDR3 is TGTGCCAGCAGCTTAGTGGCAGATACGCAGTATTTT.

J is TRBJ2-1 and V is TRBV2; 11 nucleotides line up with TRBD1. The CDR3 runs to 15 residues. Germline assignment: CDR1 SNHLY and CDR2 FYNNEI. The V segment lost 6 bases and the J segment 8 bases; nucleotides outside the gene matches: 9. This CDR3 is CASSSGQGESDEQFF. The DNA for the CDR3 is TGTGCCAGCAGCTCGGGACAGGGGGAGTCCGATGAGCAGTTCTTC. The entire variable domain, with the rest obtained from reference TRBV2 and TRBJ2-1, is as follows: EPEVTQTPSHQVTQMGQEVILRCVPISNHLYFYWYRQILGQKVEFLVSFYNNEISEKSEIFDDQFSVERPDGSNFTLKIRSTKLEDSAMYFCASSSGQGESDEQFFGPGTRLTVL.

The DNA for the CDR3 is TGTGCCAGCAGGGGTCCGTACACCGGGGAGCTGTTTTTT. This gives the protein CASRGPYTGELFF. The rearrangement joins TRBV28 to TRBJ2-2; no clear D gene. Germline-derived CDR1 and CDR2 are MDHEN and SYDVKM. Between the trimmed V and J ends, which lost 6 bases and 3 bases, there was a span of 8 bases. The CDR3 runs to 13 residues.

This rearrangement joins TRBV10-2 to TRBJ1-1; tentative D call: TRBD1 (5 bases). With 7 bases removed from V and 1 base from J, the gap between germline ends came to 10 bases. CDR3 length: 13 residues. Germline CDR1 reads WSHSY; CDR2 reads SAAADI. CDR3 region: CASTRDPNTEAFF. Here the CDR3 DNA reads TGCGCCAGCACGCGGGACCCGAACACTGAAGCTTTCTTT.

The chain uses TRBV30 and TRBJ2-1; the match to TRBD2 covers 7 bases. The CDR3 spans 16 residues. Trimming cost V 0 bases and J 2 bases; bases outside gene matches: 7. Per germline, CDR1 GTSNPN and CDR2 SVGIG (reference sequence). CDR3 residues: CAWSVLTSVAYNEQFF. The CDR3 DNA reads as TGTGCCTGGAGTGTACTAACTAGCGTGGCCTACAATGAGCAGTTCTTC.

The chain combines TRBV6-6 with TRBJ2-7; D might be TRBD1 (6 bases). The CDR3 spans 14 residues. The germline CDR1 and CDR2 sequences are MNHNY and SVGAGI (reference sequence). Trimming cost V 5 bases and J 2 bases, with 13 bases left between them. In nucleotides, the CDR3 is TGTGCCAGCAGTCGGGGACATGCCCCCTACGAGCAGTACTTC. It encodes CASSRGHAPYEQYF.

This CDR3 reads CASSLEVGDGYTF. The CDR3 bases are TGTGCCAGCAGCTTAGAGGTGGGGGATGGCTACACCTTC. The chain employs TRBV7-9 and TRBJ1-2, with a possible D match to TRBD1 (5 bases). V lost 1 base and J 6 bases, leaving 9 bases between the germline ends. The CDR3 runs 13 residues. Germline V gives CDR1 SEHNR, CDR2 FQNEAQ (reference sequence).

As to this clone: One junction end does not reproduce the germline sequence, and a read error may be involved. The chain combines TRBV4-3 with TRBJ1-3, with a weak D call TRBD1 (6 bases). The CDR3 sequence is 15 residues long. CDR1 LGHNA and CDR2 YSLEER come from the germline V gene. The CDR3 DNA reads TGCGCCAGCAGCCAATTTTTGGGAGTGGGGGCAATGGTTCATTTT. Amino acids: CASSQFLGVGAMVHF.

The chain joins TRBV28 to TRBJ1-5; D not resolved. The CDR3 is 13 residues long. CDR1 is MDHEN, CDR2 SYDVKM, per germline. The V end was cut by 8 bases, the J end by 4 bases, with 12 bases between. This chain's CDR3 is CASHFGRNQPQHF. DNA for the CDR3: TGTGCCAGCCATTTCGGGAGAAATCAGCCCCAGCATTTT. The variable domain in full, completed from reference TRBV28 and TRBJ1-5, reads DVKVTQSSRYLVKRTGEKVFLECVQDMDHENMFWYRQDPGLGLRLIYFSYDVKMKEKGDIPEGYSVSREKKERFSLILESASTNQTSMYLCASHFGRNQPQHFGDGTRLSIL.

The J gene is TRBJ2-1, the V gene TRBV19, with 13 bases aligning to TRBD2. Germline lookup yields CDR1 LNHDA and CDR2 SQIVND (reference sequence). The CDR3 has 20 amino acids. After removal of 3 bases from V and 3 bases from J, the junction contained 14 bases not matched to a gene. The CDR3 loop reads CASSIPLLGLAGAYYNEQFF. For the CDR3, the DNA is TGTGCCAGTAGTATCCCCCTTTTAGGACTAGCGGGGGCATACTACAATGAGCAGTTCTTC.

The V gene is TRBV5-1, the J gene TRBJ2-2, with TRBD1 matching over 8 bases. Looked up from germline, CDR1 is SGHRS and CDR2 is YFSETQ. The CDR3 is made up of 16 amino acids. With V trimmed by 2 bases and J by 4 bases, 7 bases remained unmatched. CDR3 sequence reads: CASSLKTGATTGELFF. The CDR3 bases are TGCGCCAGCAGCTTAAAGACAGGGGCAACCACCGGGGAGCTGTTTTTT.

The V call is TRBV18, the J call TRBJ1-3; D is unresolved. Germline CDR1 is KGHSH and CDR2 is LQKENI. The CDR3 is 13 residues long. Trimming shortened V by 3 bases and J by 8 bases, and 11 bases separated the two germline ends. The CDR3, as DNA: TGTGCCAGCTCACCGGGCCCGGCGGACACCATATATTTT. As protein: CASSPGPADTIYF. Filled out from reference TRBV18 and TRBJ1-3, the complete variable domain reads NAGVMQNPRHLVRRRGQEARLRCSPMKGHSHVYWYRQLPEEGLKFMVYLQKENIIDESGMPKERFSAEFPKEGPSILRIQQVVRGDSAAYFCASSPGPADTIYFGEGSWLTVV.

The chain uses TRBV21-1 and TRBJ2-3; TRBD1, the table's D call, was not compared with the DNA. TRBV21-1 is an annotated pseudogene. CDR3 size: 16 residues. The CDR3: CASSRSGQTSTDTQYF. In nucleotides, the CDR3 is TGTGCCAGCAGCAGATCTGGACAGACTAGCACAGATACGCAGTATTTT.

The gene calls are TRBV6-5 and TRBJ1-2, with TRBD1 matching 9 bases. After removal of 10 bases from V and 2 bases from J, the junction contained 11 bases not matched to a gene. Germline assignment: CDR1 MNHEY and CDR2 SVGAGI. The CDR3 loop spans 15 amino acids. CDR3 sequence (DNA): TGTGCCATACTATCCAGGACAGGGGAGAACTATGGCTACACCTTC. Translating gives CAILSRTGENYGYTF.